The entry below describes one T cell receptor beta chain. This entry is derived from a study of cytomegalovirus exposure and HLA in healthy donors. Primers: 60 Vbeta forward and 13 Jbeta reverse. Clones were sequenced by immunoSEQ multiplex PCR, and TCRdb holds only the in-frame ones, with some missing. The sample's table shows around 210,000 clones. CDR3 length equals 16 residues. The ends lost 4 bases at V and 2 bases at J; junction bases unmatched: 7. CDR1 MGHRA and CDR2 YSYEKL come from the germline V gene. The chain links TRBV4-1 to TRBJ2-2, with 7 bases fitting TRBD1. The receptor was derived from a woman aged 25-40 years in good health and CMV-seropositive. Sequencing used PBMCs. CDR3 region: CASSLNTGVNTGELFF. CDR3 sequence (DNA): TGCGCCAGCAGCCTAAATACAGGGGTTAACACCGGGGAGCTGTTTTTT.